This TCR beta chain was recovered during a study of T cells in Graves' hyperthyroidism and ophthalmopathy. Findings and limits, study-wide: Stable hyperthyroidism was told apart from ophthalmopathy by a model built on 13 V-J features.

Each patient was aged 18 to 65 and had newly diagnosed hyperthyroidism of under 2 months' duration. Many counts were recorded for this clonotype. Its target is unknown. This CDR3 comprises 15 residues. CDR1 and CDR2 (germline): SNHLY, FYNNEI. Trimming took 5 bases from V and 2 from J, leaving 12 bases between them. Amplified TCR beta CDR3 regions came from RNA transcripts. The HTBI primer set drove a first-round RT-PCR of the TCR CDR3. TCRdb ran MiXCR on the multiplex PCR reads and lists one entry per CDR3 protein. Among hundreds of thousands of distinct CDR3 sequences, approximately 14% were seen once, and the ten largest hold roughly a tenth.

J is TRBJ2-2 and V is TRBV2; D is perhaps TRBD1 or TRBD2 (5 bases each). Sequences were obtained from blood. The sequence derives from a woman in her late teens or twenties with Graves' hyperthyroidism. CDR3 loop: CASSTRDGNTGELFF. The DNA of the CDR3 is TGTGCCAGCAGTACCCGGGACGGAAACACCGGGGAGCTGTTTTTT.